What follows are 27 T cell receptor beta chains derived from one specimen sequenced in a study of response to subunit inactivated influenza vaccine. MiXCR, applied by TCRdb to the RT-PCR reads, yields one record per CDR3 protein. This repertoire shows 300,000 to 350,000 distinct CDR3 sequences, approximately 23% found once; its top ten account for around 10%. The sequenced sample was PBMCs from blood, obtained about 20 months after vaccination. These receptor sequences come from a man aged 45 to 75 who received an inactivated influenza vaccine.

This clonotype has a handful of counts. The chain carries TRBV4-2 and TRBJ1-4; TRBD1 is a possible D gene (5 bases). Germline V CDR1 and CDR2: LGHNA, YNFKEQ. The CDR3 length is 16 residues. V was pared by 3 bases and J by 3 bases, with 14 bases between. CDR3 residues: CASSQFQGIANEKLFF. In DNA form, the CDR3 reads TGTGCCAGCAGCCAGTTTCAGGGTATAGCTAATGAAAAACTGTTTTTT.

This clonotype was picked up a small number of times. The chain has TRBV12-3 or TRBV12-4 and TRBJ2-2; 7 bases line up with TRBD1. CDR3 length: 15 residues. V gave up 6 bases and J gave up 0 bases; unmatched junction bases: 4. In nucleotides, the CDR3 is TGTGCCAGCAGCCTGGACAGGACGAACACCGGGGAGCTGTTTTTT. This gives the protein CASSLDRTNTGELFF.

This chain links TRBV7-9 with TRBJ1-4; no clear D. The CDR3 has 16 amino acids. CDR1 is SEHNR and CDR2 is FQNEAQ in the germline V gene (reference sequence). Trimming took off 3 bases at V and 3 bases at J, with 14 bases between the two ends. The CDR3 loop reads CASSLRGGESNEKLFF. CDR3 coding DNA: TGTGCCAGCAGCTTGAGAGGTGGAGAGTCTAATGAAAAACTGTTTTTT.

This clonotype has more than one count but fewer than ten. The chain couples TRBV6-4 to TRBJ2-2; D unclear. Germline CDR1 is MRHNA and CDR2 is SNTAGT. V lost 1 base and J lost 2, with 2 bases in between. CDR3 length equals 13 residues. The CDR3 DNA reads as TGTGCCAGCAGTGACTTTAACACCGGGGAGCTGTTTTTT. Translating gives CASSDFNTGELFF.

The gene calls are TRBV5-6 and TRBJ1-5, with no clear D. This CDR3 has 16 residues. V was clipped by 0 bases and J by 6 bases, with 16 bases between them. Germline V gene lookup returns CDR1 SGHDT and CDR2 YYEEEE. This CDR3 reads CASSLGTLRWGQPQHF. The CDR3 DNA reads as TGTGCCAGCAGCTTGGGTACGCTCCGGTGGGGTCAGCCCCAGCATTTT.

This clonotype was recorded a few times. The J gene is TRBJ2-5, the V gene TRBV11-2; 9 nucleotides align to TRBD1. The ends lost 5 bases at V and 4 bases at J; junction bases unmatched: 8. The length of the CDR3 is 15 residues. In germline, CDR1 is SGHAT, CDR2 FQNNGV. The CDR3, as DNA: TGTGCCAGCAGCATTGGACAGGGGTCAGGAGAGACCCAGTACTTC. It yields the protein CASSIGQGSGETQYF.

This sequence joins TRBV7-2 and TRBJ2-7; D uncertain. CDR1 is SGHTA and CDR2 is FQGNSA in the germline V gene. The CDR3 runs to 13 residues. V lost 0 bases, J lost 1 base, and 4 bases lay in between. The CDR3 protein is CASSLALSYEQYF. DNA of the CDR3: TGTGCCAGCAGCTTAGCCCTTTCCTACGAGCAGTACTTC.

This chain joins TRBV12-3 or TRBV12-4 and TRBJ2-1; 10 positions agree with TRBD2. With V trimmed by 3 bases and J by 8 bases, 7 bases remained unmatched. This CDR3 region has 15 residues. This chain's CDR3 is CASSFGLAGGYEQFF. The CDR3 nucleotides are TGTGCCAGCAGTTTCGGGTTAGCGGGGGGCTATGAGCAGTTCTTC.

This clonotype was seen ten or more times. The gene calls are TRBV25-1 and TRBJ2-1, with 9 bases aligning to TRBD1. The CDR3 has 15 residues. Trimming removed 6 bases from V and 4 bases from J; junction bases left unmatched: 7. The V gene's germline CDR1 is MGHDK and CDR2 SYGVNS. The CDR3 loop is CASRKGTGPYNEQFF. The CDR3 bases are TGTGCCAGCAGAAAAGGGACAGGGCCTTACAATGAGCAGTTCTTC. Combining the CDR3 with reference TRBV25-1 and TRBJ2-1 gives the whole variable domain EADIYQTPRYLVIGTGKKITLECSQTMGHDKMYWYQQDPGMELHLIHYSYGVNSTEKGDLSSESTVSRIRTEHFPLTLESARPSHTSQYLCASRKGTGPYNEQFFGPGTRLTVL.

This clonotype was recorded a few times. The chain has TRBV11-2 and TRBJ2-7, with D possibly being TRBD1 (5 bases). The CDR3 is made up of 13 amino acids. The V gene lost 0 bases and the J gene lost 3 bases, with 6 bases spanning the gap. The germline CDR1 and CDR2 sequences are SGHAT and FQNNGV. This CDR3 reads CASSLDDSYEQYF. The CDR3 DNA reads TGTGCCAGCAGCTTAGATGACAGCTACGAGCAGTACTTC.

Only a few counts were recorded for this clonotype. This chain uses TRBV10-3 with TRBJ1-1; D not resolved. Deletions cut 7 bases from V and 1 base from J, with 22 bases between. Germline V gene data show CDR1 as ENHRY and CDR2 as SYGVKD. The CDR3 has 17 amino acids. CDR3 sequence reads: CAIKKSSLEDWNTEAFF. The DNA of the CDR3 is TGTGCCATCAAGAAGTCCTCCTTAGAGGATTGGAACACTGAAGCTTTCTTT.

The chain carries TRBV11-3 and TRBJ2-1; the D gene is possibly TRBD2 (6 bases). The germline gives CDR1 SGHNT, CDR2 YENEEA. Trimming removed 2 bases at V and 0 bases at J, with 11 bases between. The CDR3 has 16 amino acids. CDR3 DNA: TGTGCCAGCAGCTTAAGGGACGGGAGCTCCTACAATGAGCAGTTCTTC. As protein: CASSLRDGSSYNEQFF.

The genes are TRBV12-3 or TRBV12-4 and TRBJ1-2, with TRBD1 identical over 10 bases. The CDR3 has 17 residues. J lost 2 bases, V lost 3 bases, and 9 bases had no gene match. The CDR3 protein is CASSFLSRGQGNYGYTF. CDR3 bases: TGTGCCAGCAGTTTCTTGTCGAGGGGACAGGGGAACTATGGCTACACCTTC.

This clonotype showed up just once. The chain joins TRBV20-1 to TRBJ2-3; the match to TRBD2 covers 7 bases. The germline CDR1 and CDR2 sequences are DFQATT and SNEGSKA (reference sequence). The trim removed 5 bases at V and 2 bases at J, leaving 13 bases unmatched. CDR3 length: 16 amino acids. CDR3 in DNA: TGCAGTGCTTGCGATATGCGGGAGTACCACACAGATACGCAGTATTTT. Its protein product is CSACDMREYHTDTQYF.

This clonotype was found many times. This chain links TRBV6-5 with TRBJ1-1, with 8 bases matching TRBD1. This CDR3 spans 15 amino acids. In germline, CDR1 is MNHEY, CDR2 SVGAGI. The trim removed 2 bases at V and 2 bases at J, leaving 4 bases unmatched. Written as DNA, the CDR3 is TGTGCCAGCAGTTACGGGACAGGCTATAACACTGAAGCTTTCTTT. Translated, it gives CASSYGTGYNTEAFF.

V is TRBV4-2 and J is TRBJ2-2; no clear D. V was shortened by 3 bases and J by 6 bases, with 17 bases between the two germline ends. Germline CDR1 and CDR2: LGHNA and YNFKEQ. This CDR3 region has 16 residues. CDR3 sequence (DNA): TGTGCCAGCAGCCAGAACGCCATAAAGCGAGCCGGGGAGCTGTTTTTT. Its protein product is CASSQNAIKRAGELFF.

This clonotype was recorded many times. This sequence joins TRBV12-3 or TRBV12-4 and TRBJ1-5; 8 bases are shared with TRBD1. The CDR3 is 17 amino acids. J was trimmed by 2 bases and V by 2 bases; bases with no gene match: 8. CDR3 nucleotide sequence: TGTGCCAGCAGTTTATGGCAGGGGGCGATGGGCAATCAGCCCCAGCATTTT. This codes for CASSLWQGAMGNQPQHF.

This clonotype has a handful of counts. The chain has TRBV20-1 and TRBJ2-5, with 9 bases fitting TRBD1. The J segment lost 5 bases and the V segment lost 0 bases, leaving 7 bases of the junction unmatched. The CDR3 runs to 15 residues. Germline V gene lookup returns CDR1 DFQATT and CDR2 SNEGSKA (reference sequence). CDR3 residues: CSAREEQGAGETQYF. CDR3 in DNA: TGCAGTGCTAGAGAGGAACAGGGGGCAGGGGAGACCCAGTACTTC.

The chain links TRBV29-1 to TRBJ2-7, with D perhaps assigned TRBD1 or TRBD2 (5 bases each). CDR1 and CDR2 from the germline V gene are SQVTM and ANQGSEA. V lost 5 bases, J lost 7 bases, and 21 bases lay in between. The CDR3 is made up of 14 amino acids. CDR3 bases: TGCAGCGTTCACATCGGGGCCCTCTGGGGGGAGCAGTACTTC. Its protein product is CSVHIGALWGEQYF.

CDR3: CASSELCQINQPQHF. CDR3 DNA: TGTGCCAGCAGTGAATTGTGCCAGATCAATCAGCCCCAGCATTTT. The gene calls are TRBV25-1 and TRBJ1-5; the D is unclear. The V end was cut by 1 base, the J end by 3 bases, with 10 bases between. The germline gives CDR1 MGHDK, CDR2 SYGVNS. The CDR3 loop spans 15 amino acids.

This clonotype occurred many times. The chain has TRBV2 and TRBJ1-4, with D possibly matching TRBD1 (5 bases). The germline CDR1 and CDR2 sequences are SNHLY and FYNNEI. V dropped 3 bases and J dropped 5 bases, with 10 bases sitting between them. The CDR3 is 14 amino acids. The CDR3 protein is CASSEPGLNEKLFF. The DNA of the CDR3 is TGTGCCAGCAGTGAGCCGGGACTAAATGAAAAACTGTTTTTT.

This clonotype was recorded a few times. The CDR3 DNA reads TGTGCCATCAGCGCACAGGGCAGGACTGAAGCTTTCTTT. Encoded protein: CAISAQGRTEAFF. The gene calls are TRBV10-3 and TRBJ1-1, with D possibly being TRBD1 (6 bases). The CDR3 is 13 residues long. V shed 6 bases and J shed 5 bases, with 13 bases lying between them. Germline CDR1 reads ENHRY; CDR2 reads SYGVKD.

This clonotype was detected ten times or more. CDR3 protein: CSVEEQGARTEAFF. The CDR3 coding sequence is TGCAGCGTGGAGGAACAGGGGGCGCGCACTGAAGCTTTCTTT. The gene calls are TRBV29-1 and TRBJ1-1; 9 bases are shared with TRBD1. This CDR3 has 14 amino acids. Germline V CDR1 and CDR2: SQVTM, ANQGSEA. The V gene end was trimmed by 6 bases and the J gene end by 4 bases; junction bases not matched to a gene: 9.

The chain couples TRBV5-4 to TRBJ1-6; no definite D call. The CDR3 length is 14 residues. The ends were cut back, 0 bases at V and 7 bases at J, with 8 bases in the middle. Per the germline V gene, CDR1 is SGHNT and CDR2 is YYREEE (reference sequence). The CDR3 DNA reads as TGTGCCAGCAGCTTGGATTTGGGGAATTCACCCCTCCACTTT. Translation: CASSLDLGNSPLHF.

This clonotype was seen a few times. The chain couples TRBV7-9 to TRBJ2-1, with TRBD2 identical over 12 bases. In germline, CDR1 is SEHNR, CDR2 FQNEAQ (reference sequence). Trimming took 5 bases from V and 9 from J; bases not matched to a gene: 11. The CDR3 has 16 amino acids. The CDR3 loop reads CASSPSTSGSYGEQFF. In DNA, the CDR3 is TGTGCCAGCAGCCCCTCGACTAGCGGGAGTTACGGTGAGCAGTTCTTC.

The chain employs TRBV7-9 and TRBJ1-6, with a tentative D call TRBD1 (5 bases). This CDR3 region has 15 residues. V was clipped by 1 base and J by 11 bases, with 15 bases between them. CDR1 SEHNR and CDR2 FQNEAQ come from the germline V gene (reference sequence). The CDR3 nucleotides are TGTGCCAGCAGCTTAGAGAAGGGGCCGAATCCACCCCTCCACTTT. The encoded protein is CASSLEKGPNPPLHF.

There are a few counts of this clonotype. V is TRBV4-3 and J is TRBJ2-3; possible D gene TRBD2, 6 bases. This CDR3 spans 19 amino acids. Germline values: CDR1 LGHNA, CDR2 YSLEER. Deletions cut 4 bases from V and 4 bases from J, with 27 bases between. CDR3 sequence reads: CASSRLLSGLTTGADTQYF. Written as DNA, the CDR3 is TGCGCCAGCAGCCGCCTACTCAGCGGGTTAACGACTGGGGCAGATACGCAGTATTTT.